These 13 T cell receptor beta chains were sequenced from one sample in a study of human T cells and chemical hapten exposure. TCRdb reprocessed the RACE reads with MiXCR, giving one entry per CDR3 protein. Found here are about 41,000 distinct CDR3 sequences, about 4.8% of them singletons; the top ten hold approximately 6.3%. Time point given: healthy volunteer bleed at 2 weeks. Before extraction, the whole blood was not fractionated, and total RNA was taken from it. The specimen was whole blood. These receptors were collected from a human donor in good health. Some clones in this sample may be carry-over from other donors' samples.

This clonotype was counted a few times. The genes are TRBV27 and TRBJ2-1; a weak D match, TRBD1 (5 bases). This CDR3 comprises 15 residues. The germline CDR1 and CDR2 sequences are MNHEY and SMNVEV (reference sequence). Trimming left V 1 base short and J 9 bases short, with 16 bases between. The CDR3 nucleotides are TGTGCCAGCAGTTTATGGGGCCCTTCGTCCAGTGAGCAGTTCTTC. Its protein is CASSLWGPSSSEQFF.

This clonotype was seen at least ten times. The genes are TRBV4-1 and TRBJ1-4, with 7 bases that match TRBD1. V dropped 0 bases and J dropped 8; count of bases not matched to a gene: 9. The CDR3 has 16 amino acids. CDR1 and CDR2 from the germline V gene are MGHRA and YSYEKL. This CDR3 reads CASSQDDARGGEKLFF. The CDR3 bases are TGCGCCAGCAGCCAAGATGATGCCAGGGGGGGCGAAAAACTGTTTTTT.

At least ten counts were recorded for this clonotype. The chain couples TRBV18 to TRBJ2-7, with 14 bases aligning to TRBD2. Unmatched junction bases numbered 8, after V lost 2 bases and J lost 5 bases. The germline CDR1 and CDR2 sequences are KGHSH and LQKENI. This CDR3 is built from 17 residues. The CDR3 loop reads CASSPGTSGGRAHEQYF. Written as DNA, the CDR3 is TGTGCCAGCTCACCAGGGACTAGCGGGGGTAGGGCCCACGAGCAGTACTTC.

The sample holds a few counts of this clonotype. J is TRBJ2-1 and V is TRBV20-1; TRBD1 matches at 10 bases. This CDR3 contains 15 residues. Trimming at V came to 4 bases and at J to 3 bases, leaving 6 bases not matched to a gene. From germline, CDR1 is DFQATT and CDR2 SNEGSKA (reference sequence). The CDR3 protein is CSATDRGRFYNEQFF. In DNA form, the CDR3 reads TGCAGTGCTACAGACAGGGGGCGCTTCTACAATGAGCAGTTCTTC.

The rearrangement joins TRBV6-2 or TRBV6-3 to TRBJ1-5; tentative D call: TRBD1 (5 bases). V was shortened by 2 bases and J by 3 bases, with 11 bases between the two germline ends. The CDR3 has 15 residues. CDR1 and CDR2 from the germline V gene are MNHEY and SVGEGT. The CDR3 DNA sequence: TGTGCCAGCAGTTACAATACAGGAACCAATCAGCCCCAGCATTTT. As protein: CASSYNTGTNQPQHF.

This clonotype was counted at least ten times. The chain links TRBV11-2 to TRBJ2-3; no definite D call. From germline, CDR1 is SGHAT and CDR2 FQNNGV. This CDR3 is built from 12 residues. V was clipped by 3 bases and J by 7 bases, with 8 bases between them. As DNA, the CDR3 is TGTGCCAGCAGCTTGGAACCTTATACGCAGTATTTT. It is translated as CASSLEPYTQYF. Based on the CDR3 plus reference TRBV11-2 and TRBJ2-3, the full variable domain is EAGVAQSPRYKIIEKRQSVAFWCNPISGHATLYWYQQILGQGPKLLIQFQNNGVVDDSQLPKDRFSAERLKGVDSTLKIQPAKLEDSAVYLCASSLEPYTQYFGPGTRLTVL.

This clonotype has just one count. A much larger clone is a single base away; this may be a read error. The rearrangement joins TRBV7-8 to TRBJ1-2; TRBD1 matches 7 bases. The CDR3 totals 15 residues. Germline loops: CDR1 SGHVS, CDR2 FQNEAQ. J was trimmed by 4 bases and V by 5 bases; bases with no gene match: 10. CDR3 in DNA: TGTGCCAGCAGCCCACGGGACAGTATATTCTATGGCTACACCTTC. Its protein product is CASSPRDSIFYGYTF. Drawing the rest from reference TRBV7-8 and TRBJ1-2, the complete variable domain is GAGVSQSPRYKVAKRGQDVALRCDPISGHVSLFWYQQALGQGPEFLTYFQNEAQLDKSGLPSDRFFAERPEGSVSTLKIQRTQQEDSAVYLCASSPRDSIFYGYTFGSGTRLTVV.

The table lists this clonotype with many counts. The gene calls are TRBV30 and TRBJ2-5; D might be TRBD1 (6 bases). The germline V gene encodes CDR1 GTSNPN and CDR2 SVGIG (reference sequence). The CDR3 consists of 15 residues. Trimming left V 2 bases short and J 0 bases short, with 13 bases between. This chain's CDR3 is CAWSRSRGNQETQYF. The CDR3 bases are TGTGCCTGGAGTAGGTCCAGGGGTAACCAAGAGACCCAGTACTTC.

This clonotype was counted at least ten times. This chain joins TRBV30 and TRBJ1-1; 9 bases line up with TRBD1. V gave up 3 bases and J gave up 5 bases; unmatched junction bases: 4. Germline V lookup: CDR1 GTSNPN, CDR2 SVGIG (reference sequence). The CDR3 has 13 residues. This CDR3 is CAWRGTGMTEAFF. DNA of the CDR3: TGTGCCTGGAGAGGGACAGGGATGACTGAAGCTTTCTTT.

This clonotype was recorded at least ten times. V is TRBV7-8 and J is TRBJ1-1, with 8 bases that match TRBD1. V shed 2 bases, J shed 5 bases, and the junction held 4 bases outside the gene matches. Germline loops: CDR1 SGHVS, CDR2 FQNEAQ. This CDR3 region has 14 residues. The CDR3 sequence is CASSLWDRKTEAFF. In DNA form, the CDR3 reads TGTGCCAGCAGCTTATGGGACAGGAAAACTGAAGCTTTCTTT.

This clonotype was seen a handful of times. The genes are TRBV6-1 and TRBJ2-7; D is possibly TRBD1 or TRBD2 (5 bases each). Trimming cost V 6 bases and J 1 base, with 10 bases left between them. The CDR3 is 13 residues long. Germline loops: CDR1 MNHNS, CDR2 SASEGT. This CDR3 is CASSRDPSYEQYF. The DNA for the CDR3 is TGTGCCAGCAGCCGGGACCCGTCCTACGAGCAGTACTTC.

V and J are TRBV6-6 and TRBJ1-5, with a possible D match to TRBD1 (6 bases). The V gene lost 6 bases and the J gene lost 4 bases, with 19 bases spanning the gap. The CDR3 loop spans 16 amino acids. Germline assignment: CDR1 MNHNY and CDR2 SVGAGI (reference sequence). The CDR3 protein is CASSQSGQRGNQPQHF. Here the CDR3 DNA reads TGTGCCAGCAGCCAGTCAGGACAGCGGGGGAATCAGCCCCAGCATTTT.

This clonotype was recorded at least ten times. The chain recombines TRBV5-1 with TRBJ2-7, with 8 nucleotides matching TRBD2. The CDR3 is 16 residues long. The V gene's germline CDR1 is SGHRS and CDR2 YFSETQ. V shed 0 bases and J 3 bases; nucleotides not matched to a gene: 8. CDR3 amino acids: CASSLGPGLVVYEQYF. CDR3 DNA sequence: TGCGCCAGCAGCTTGGGTCCGGGACTAGTGGTCTACGAGCAGTACTTC.